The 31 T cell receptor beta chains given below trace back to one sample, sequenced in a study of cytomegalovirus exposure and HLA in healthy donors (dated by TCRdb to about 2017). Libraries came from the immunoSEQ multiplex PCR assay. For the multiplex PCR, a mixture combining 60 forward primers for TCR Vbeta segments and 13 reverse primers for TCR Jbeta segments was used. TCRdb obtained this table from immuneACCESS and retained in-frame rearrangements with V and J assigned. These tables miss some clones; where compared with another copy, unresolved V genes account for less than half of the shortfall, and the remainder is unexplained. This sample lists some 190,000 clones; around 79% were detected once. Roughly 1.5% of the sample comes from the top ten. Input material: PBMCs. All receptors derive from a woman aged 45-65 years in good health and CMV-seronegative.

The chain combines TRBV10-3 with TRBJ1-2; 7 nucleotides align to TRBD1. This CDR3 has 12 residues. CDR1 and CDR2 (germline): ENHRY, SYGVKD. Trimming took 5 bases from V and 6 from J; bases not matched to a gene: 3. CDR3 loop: CAISQTGNGYTF. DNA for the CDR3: TGTGCCATCAGTCAGACAGGGAATGGCTACACCTTC.

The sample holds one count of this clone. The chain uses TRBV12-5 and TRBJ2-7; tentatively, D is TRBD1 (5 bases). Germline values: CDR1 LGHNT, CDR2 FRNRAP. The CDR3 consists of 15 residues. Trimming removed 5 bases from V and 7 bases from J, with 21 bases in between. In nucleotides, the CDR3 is TGTGCTAGTGGTCCCGACAGTCCCCTTGGTGGTGAGCAGTACTTC. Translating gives CASGPDSPLGGEQYF.

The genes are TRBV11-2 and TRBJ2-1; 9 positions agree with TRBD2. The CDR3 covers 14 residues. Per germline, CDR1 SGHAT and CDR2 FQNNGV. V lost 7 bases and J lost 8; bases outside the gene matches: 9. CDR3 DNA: TGTGCCAGCACCTTGCGACTAGCGGAGGATGAGCAGTTCTTC. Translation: CASTLRLAEDEQFF.

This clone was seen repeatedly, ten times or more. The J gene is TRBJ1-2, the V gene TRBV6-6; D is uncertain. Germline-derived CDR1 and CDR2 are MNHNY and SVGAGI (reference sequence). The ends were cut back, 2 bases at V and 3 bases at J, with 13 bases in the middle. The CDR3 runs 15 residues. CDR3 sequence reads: CASSYDGVGDYGYTF. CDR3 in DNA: TGTGCCAGCAGTTACGACGGGGTCGGGGACTATGGCTACACCTTC.

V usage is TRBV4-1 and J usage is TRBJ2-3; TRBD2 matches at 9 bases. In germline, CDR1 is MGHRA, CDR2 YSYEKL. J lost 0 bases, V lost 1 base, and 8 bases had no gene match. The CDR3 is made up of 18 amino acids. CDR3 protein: CASSQAIGLARSTDTQYF. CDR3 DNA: TGCGCCAGCAGCCAAGCAATTGGACTAGCGAGAAGCACAGATACGCAGTATTTT.

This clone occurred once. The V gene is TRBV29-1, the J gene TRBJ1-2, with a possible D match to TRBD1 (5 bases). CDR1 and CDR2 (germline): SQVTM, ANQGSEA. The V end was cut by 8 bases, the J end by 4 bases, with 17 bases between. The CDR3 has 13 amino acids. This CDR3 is CSTSAGGGYGYTF. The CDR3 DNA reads TGCAGCACCTCAGCCGGGGGAGGCTATGGCTACACCTTC.

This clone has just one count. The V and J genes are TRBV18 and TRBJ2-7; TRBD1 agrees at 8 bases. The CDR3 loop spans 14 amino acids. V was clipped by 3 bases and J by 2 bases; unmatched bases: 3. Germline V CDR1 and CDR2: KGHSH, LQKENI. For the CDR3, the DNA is TGTGCCAGCTCACCGCGGACAGGGCCCTACGAGCAGTACTTC. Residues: CASSPRTGPYEQYF.

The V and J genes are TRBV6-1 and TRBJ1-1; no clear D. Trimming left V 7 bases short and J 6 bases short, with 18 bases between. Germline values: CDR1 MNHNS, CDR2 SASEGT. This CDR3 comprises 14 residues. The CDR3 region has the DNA TGTGCCAGCACGGAGAATAGCTTGCTGTCTGAAGCTTTCTTT. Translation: CASTENSLLSEAFF.

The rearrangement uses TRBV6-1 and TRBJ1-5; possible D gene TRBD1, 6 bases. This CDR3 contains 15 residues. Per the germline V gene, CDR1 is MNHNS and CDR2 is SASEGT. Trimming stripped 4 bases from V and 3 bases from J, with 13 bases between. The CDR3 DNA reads TGTGCCAGCAGTGTTGGGCAGGGGAACAATCAGCCCCAGCATTTT. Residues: CASSVGQGNNQPQHF.

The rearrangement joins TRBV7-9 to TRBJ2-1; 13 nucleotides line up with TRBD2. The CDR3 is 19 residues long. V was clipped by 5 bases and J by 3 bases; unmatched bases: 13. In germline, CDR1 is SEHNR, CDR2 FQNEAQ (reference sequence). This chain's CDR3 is CASSADPGTSGNNYNEQFF. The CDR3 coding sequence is TGTGCCAGCAGCGCCGATCCCGGGACTAGCGGGAACAACTACAATGAGCAGTTCTTC.

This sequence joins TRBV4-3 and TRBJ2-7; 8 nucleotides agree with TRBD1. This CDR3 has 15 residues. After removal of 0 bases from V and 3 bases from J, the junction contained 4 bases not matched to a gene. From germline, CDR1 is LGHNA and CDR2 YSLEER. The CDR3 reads CASSQDPGGVYEQYF. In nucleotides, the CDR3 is TGCGCCAGCAGCCAAGATCCAGGGGGCGTCTACGAGCAGTACTTC.

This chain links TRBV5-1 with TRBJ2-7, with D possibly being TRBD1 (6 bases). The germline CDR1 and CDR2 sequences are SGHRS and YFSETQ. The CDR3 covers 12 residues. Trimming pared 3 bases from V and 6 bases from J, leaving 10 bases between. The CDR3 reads CASSSKGGEQYF. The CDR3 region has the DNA TGCGCCAGCAGCTCCAAAGGGGGCGAGCAGTACTTC.

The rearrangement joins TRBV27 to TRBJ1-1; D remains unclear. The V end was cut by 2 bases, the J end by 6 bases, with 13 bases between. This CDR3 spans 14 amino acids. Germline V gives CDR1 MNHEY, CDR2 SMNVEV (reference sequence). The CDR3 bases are TGTGCCAGCAGTTTAATGGGGAGTAGTGCTGAAGCTTTCTTT. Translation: CASSLMGSSAEAFF.

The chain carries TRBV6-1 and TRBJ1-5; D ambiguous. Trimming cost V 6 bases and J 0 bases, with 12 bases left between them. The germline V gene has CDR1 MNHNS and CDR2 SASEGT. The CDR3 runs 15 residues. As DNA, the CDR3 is TGTGCCAGCAGAGCTCTAGAAGTTAGCAATCAGCCCCAGCATTTT. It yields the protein CASRALEVSNQPQHF.

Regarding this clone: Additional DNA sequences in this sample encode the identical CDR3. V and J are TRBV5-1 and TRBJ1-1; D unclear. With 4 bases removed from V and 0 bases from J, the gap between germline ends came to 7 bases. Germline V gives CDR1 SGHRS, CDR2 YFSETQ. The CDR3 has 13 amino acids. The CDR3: CASSLDLNTEAFF. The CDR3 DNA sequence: TGCGCCAGCAGCCTAGATTTGAACACTGAAGCTTTCTTT.

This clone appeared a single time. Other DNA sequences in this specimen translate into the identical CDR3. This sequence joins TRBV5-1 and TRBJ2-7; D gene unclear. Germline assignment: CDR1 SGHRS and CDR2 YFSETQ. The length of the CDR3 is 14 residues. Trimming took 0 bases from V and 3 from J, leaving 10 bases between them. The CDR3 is CASSLAAGHYEQYF. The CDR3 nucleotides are TGCGCCAGCAGCTTGGCCGCAGGTCACTACGAGCAGTACTTC.

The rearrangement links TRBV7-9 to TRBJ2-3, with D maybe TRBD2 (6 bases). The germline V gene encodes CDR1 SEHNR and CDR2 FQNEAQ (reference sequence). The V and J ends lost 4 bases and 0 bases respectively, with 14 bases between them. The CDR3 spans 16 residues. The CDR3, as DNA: TGTGCCAGCAGCTCTACGACTAGGGGTAGCACAGATACGCAGTATTTT. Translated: CASSSTTRGSTDTQYF.

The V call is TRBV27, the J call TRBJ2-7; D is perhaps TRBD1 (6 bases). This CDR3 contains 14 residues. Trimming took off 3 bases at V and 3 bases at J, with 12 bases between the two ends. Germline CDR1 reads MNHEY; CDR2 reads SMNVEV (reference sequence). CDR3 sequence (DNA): TGTGCCAGCAGTTTCGCTTTAGGGGGCTACGAGCAGTACTTC. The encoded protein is CASSFALGGYEQYF.

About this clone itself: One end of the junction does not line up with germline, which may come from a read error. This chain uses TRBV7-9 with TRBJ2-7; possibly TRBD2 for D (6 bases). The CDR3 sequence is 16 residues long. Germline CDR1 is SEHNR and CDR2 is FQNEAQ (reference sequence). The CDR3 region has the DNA TGTTCCAGCAGCTTAGGCACTTTCGGGGGAGACTACGAGCAGTACTTC. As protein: CSSSLGTFGGDYEQYF.

CDR3 sequence reads: CASSPEDYEQYF. As DNA, the CDR3 is TGTGCCAGCAGCCCAGAAGACTACGAGCAGTACTTC. This chain links TRBV7-9 with TRBJ2-7; D gene uncertain. Germline-derived CDR1 and CDR2 are SEHNR and FQNEAQ (reference sequence). Deletions cut 5 bases from V and 3 bases from J, with 8 bases between. The CDR3 spans 12 residues.

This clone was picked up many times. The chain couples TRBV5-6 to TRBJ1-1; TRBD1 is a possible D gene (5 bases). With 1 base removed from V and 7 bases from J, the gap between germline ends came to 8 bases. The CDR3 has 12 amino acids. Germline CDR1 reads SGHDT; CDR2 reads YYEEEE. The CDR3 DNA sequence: TGTGCCAGCAGCTTGCGGGGGAATGAAGCTTTCTTT. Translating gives CASSLRGNEAFF. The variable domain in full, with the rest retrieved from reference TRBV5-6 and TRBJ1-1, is DAGVTQSPTHLIKTRGQQVTLRCSPKSGHDTVSWYQQALGQGPQFIFQYYEEEERQRGNFPDRFSGHQFPNYSSELNVNALLLGDSALYLCASSLRGNEAFFGQGTRLTVV.

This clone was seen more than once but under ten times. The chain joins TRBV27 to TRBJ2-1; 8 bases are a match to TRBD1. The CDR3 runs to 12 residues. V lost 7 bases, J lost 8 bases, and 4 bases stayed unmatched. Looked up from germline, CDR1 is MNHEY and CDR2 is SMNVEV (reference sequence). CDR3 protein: CASKTGGHEQFF. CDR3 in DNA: TGTGCCAGCAAAACAGGGGGGCATGAGCAGTTCTTC.

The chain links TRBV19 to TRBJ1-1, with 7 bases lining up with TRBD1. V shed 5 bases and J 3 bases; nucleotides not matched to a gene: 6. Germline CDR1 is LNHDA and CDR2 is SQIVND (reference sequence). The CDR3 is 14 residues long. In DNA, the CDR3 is TGTGCCAGTAGTTTTCGGACAGGATACACTGAAGCTTTCTTT. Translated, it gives CASSFRTGYTEAFF.

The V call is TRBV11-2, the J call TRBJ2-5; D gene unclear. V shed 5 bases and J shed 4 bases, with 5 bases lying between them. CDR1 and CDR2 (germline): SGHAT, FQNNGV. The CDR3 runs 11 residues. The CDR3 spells CASSPLETQYF. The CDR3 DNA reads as TGTGCCAGCAGCCCCTTAGAGACCCAGTACTTC.

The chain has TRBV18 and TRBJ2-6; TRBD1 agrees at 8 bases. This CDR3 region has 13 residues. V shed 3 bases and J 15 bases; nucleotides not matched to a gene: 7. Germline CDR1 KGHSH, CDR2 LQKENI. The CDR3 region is CASSPDTTGALTF. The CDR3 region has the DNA TGTGCCAGCTCACCGGATACGACAGGGGCCCTGACTTTC.

The CDR3 sequence is CASSPTGTGYGYTF. The DNA for the CDR3 is TGTGCCAGCTCACCGACAGGGACCGGCTATGGCTACACCTTC. J is TRBJ1-2 and V is TRBV18; 7 nucleotides align to TRBD1. This CDR3 has 14 residues. Per germline, CDR1 KGHSH and CDR2 LQKENI. V lost 3 bases and J lost 4; bases outside the gene matches: 5.

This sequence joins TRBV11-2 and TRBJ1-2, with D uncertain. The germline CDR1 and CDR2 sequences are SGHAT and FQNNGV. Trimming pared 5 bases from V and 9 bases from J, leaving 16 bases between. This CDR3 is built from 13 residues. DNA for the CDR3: TGTGCCAGCAGCCCAGGAGGGCGGGTCCGCTACACCTTC. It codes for CASSPGGRVRYTF. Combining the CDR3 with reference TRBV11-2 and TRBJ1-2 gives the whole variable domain EAGVAQSPRYKIIEKRQSVAFWCNPISGHATLYWYQQILGQGPKLLIQFQNNGVVDDSQLPKDRFSAERLKGVDSTLKIQPAKLEDSAVYLCASSPGGRVRYTFGSGTRLTVV.

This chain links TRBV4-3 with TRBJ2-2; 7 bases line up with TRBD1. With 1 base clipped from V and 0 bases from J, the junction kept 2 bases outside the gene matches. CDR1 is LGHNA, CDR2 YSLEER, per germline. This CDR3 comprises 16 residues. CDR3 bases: TGCGCCAGCAGCCAAGTAACAGGGGCGAACACCGGGGAGCTGTTTTTT. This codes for CASSQVTGANTGELFF.

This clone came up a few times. CDR3 coding DNA: TGTGCCAGCAGGGACTGGGACTTATCTGAAGCTTTCTTT. Translated: CASRDWDLSEAFF. The chain carries TRBV7-2 and TRBJ1-1, with D perhaps matching TRBD1 (5 bases). The CDR3 sequence is 13 residues long. Germline V gene data show CDR1 as SGHTA and CDR2 as FQGNSA. V was clipped by 6 bases and J by 6 bases, with 14 bases between them.

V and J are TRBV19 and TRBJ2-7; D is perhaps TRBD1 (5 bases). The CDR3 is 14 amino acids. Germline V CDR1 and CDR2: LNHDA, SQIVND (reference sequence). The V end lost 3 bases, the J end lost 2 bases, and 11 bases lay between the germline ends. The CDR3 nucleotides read TGTGCCAGTAGTATGTCAGGGAAGACCTACGAGCAGTACTTC. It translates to CASSMSGKTYEQYF.

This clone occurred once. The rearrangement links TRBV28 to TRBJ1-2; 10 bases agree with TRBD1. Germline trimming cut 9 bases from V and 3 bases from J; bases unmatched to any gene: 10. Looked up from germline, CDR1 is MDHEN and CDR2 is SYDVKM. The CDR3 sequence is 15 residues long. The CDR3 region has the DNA TGTGCCAGTAGACAGGGACAGGGGTGGGACTATGGCTACACCTTC. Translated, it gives CASRQGQGWDYGYTF.